This TCR beta chain was sequenced for a study of blood T cell repertoires in COVID-19. Study context: COVID-19 samples from acute and convalescent phases originated in the United States, Italy and Spain. PBMCs, B-cell-depleted T cells, or T cells were the source of the cDNA or gDNA that made up the material.

The CDR3 totals 16 residues. J was trimmed by 6 bases and V by 2 bases; bases with no gene match: 8. CDR1 and CDR2 (germline): SEHNR, FQNEAQ (reference sequence). Original handling: From reference gene primer amplification, estimates of nucleated cell counts were derived. Sequencing used immunoSEQ multiplex PCR; TCRdb keeps in-frame clones, though not all of them. V and J calls and clone size are as listed in that table; D and trimming were resolved from the DNA. The repertoire includes more than 300,000 clones, approximately 88% of them detected once, and 6.4% sits in the top ten. J is TRBJ1-4 and V is TRBV7-9; 8 positions match TRBD1. This receptor was identified in a man aged 18 to 29 who had recovered from COVID-19. The material sequenced was peripheral blood. The CDR3 here is CASSLPRGRADEKLFF. The DNA for the CDR3 is TGTGCCAGCAGCTTACCCAGGGGGCGCGCGGATGAAAAACTGTTTTTT.